This T cell receptor (beta chain) stems from a study of radiation and T cells in renal cell carcinoma. The repertoire was sequenced with immunoSEQ multiplex PCR; TCRdb's copy has only in-frame clones and lacks some. Of approximately 140,000 clones in the sample, roughly 85% are singletons; the top ten hold roughly 25%. Documented time point: baseline pretreatment blood. Treatment of the sample: 15 Gy SBRT to primary tumor, nephrectomy 4 weeks later. Clear cell pathology was present in this patient's renal cell carcinoma. Germline values: CDR1 MNHEY, CDR2 SVGAGI. Between the trimmed V and J ends, which lost 2 bases and 7 bases, there was a span of 14 bases. The CDR3 has 14 amino acids.

The clonotype comes from a woman aged 45-60 years with renal cell carcinoma. This material consisted of blood, taken from a patient whose treatment included radiotherapy and nephrectomy. The chain links TRBV6-5 to TRBJ2-5; D is ambiguous. CDR3: CASSYGSTPGTQYF. CDR3 coding DNA: TGTGCCAGCAGTTACGGCAGCACCCCTGGGACCCAGTACTTC.